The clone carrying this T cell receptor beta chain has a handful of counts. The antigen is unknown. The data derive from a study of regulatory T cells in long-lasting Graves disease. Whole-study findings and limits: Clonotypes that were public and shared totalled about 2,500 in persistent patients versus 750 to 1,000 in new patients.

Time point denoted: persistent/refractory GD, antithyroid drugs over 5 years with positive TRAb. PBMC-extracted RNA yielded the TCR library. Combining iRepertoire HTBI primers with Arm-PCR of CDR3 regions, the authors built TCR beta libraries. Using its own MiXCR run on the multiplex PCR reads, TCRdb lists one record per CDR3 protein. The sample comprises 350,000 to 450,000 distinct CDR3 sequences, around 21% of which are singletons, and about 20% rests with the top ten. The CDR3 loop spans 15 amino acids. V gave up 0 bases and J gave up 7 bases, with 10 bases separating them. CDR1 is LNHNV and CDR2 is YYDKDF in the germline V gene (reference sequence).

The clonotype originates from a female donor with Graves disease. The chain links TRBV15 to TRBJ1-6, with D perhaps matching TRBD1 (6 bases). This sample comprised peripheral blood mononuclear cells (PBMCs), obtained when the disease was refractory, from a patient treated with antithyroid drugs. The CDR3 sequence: CATSRERDTNSPLHF. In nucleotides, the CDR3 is TGTGCCACCAGCAGAGAGCGGGACACCAATTCACCCCTCCACTTT.